One and the same sample provided the 9 T cell receptor beta chains below, sequenced in a study of shared clonotypes between healthy human individuals. Assay: immunoSEQ multiplex PCR; the TCRdb copy retains only in-frame clones and omits some. The sample lists roughly 2.4 million clones; around 95% were seen once. Sequenced sample: naive CD4+ T cells sorted from blood. Subset of the sample: CD45RA+ positively selected. Receptors originate from a man between 18 and 35 years old in good health.

DNA for the CDR3: TGTGCTAGTGGCTCGACCGTATCACCCCTCCACTTT. Residues: CASGSTVSPLHF. The chain couples TRBV12-5 to TRBJ1-6; D is undetermined. Germline assignment: CDR1 LGHNT and CDR2 FRNRAP. The ends were cut back, 6 bases at V and 10 bases at J, with 10 bases in the middle. There are 12 residues in the CDR3.

V gene TRBV29-1 combines with J gene TRBJ1-2; D may be TRBD1 (5 bases). This CDR3 has 14 amino acids. Germline V CDR1 and CDR2: SQVTM, ANQGSEA. Trimming pared 5 bases from V and 8 bases from J, leaving 21 bases between. The CDR3 nucleotides read TGCAGCGTTTTTTCTCCGGGACTCAAATGGGGCTACACCTTC. Protein sequence: CSVFSPGLKWGYTF.

This clone was recorded once. The V gene is TRBV28, the J gene TRBJ2-4; TRBD2 is a possible D gene (5 bases). Trimming pared 5 bases from V and 2 bases from J, leaving 10 bases between. Germline CDR1 is MDHEN and CDR2 is SYDVKM. The CDR3 extends over 14 amino acids. CDR3 residues: CASSTEVTKNIQYF. CDR3 nucleotide sequence: TGTGCCAGCAGTACGGAGGTAACCAAAAACATTCAGTACTTC.

This chain joins TRBV6-5 and TRBJ2-7; TRBD1 matches 12 bases. The V gene end was trimmed by 6 bases and the J gene end by 7 bases; junction bases not matched to a gene: 10. CDR3 size: 15 residues. Germline CDR1 and CDR2: MNHEY and SVGAGI. The CDR3, as DNA: TGTGCCAGCAGCAAGCGGGACAGGGGGCGCGGTGAGCAGTACTTC. Translation: CASSKRDRGRGEQYF.

The rearrangement joins TRBV6-1 to TRBJ2-7; tentatively, D is TRBD1 (5 bases). V lost 3 bases and J 4 bases, leaving 16 bases between the germline ends. The CDR3 has 15 amino acids. CDR1 is MNHNS and CDR2 is SASEGT in the germline V gene. This CDR3 is CASSDQGRAVYEQYF. In DNA form, the CDR3 reads TGTGCCAGCAGTGACCAGGGCCGAGCCGTGTACGAGCAGTACTTC.

The chain combines TRBV6-1 with TRBJ1-2; TRBD1 matches 7 bases. Trimming removed 7 bases from V and 3 bases from J; junction bases left unmatched: 11. This CDR3 is 15 amino acids long. Germline CDR1 reads MNHNS; CDR2 reads SASEGT. CDR3 nucleotide sequence: TGTGCCAGCAATCCCGAAGGGGGCAGCCACTATGGCTACACCTTC. Residues: CASNPEGGSHYGYTF.

The rearrangement links TRBV11-2 to TRBJ1-2, with 7 positions matching TRBD1. Germline V gene lookup returns CDR1 SGHAT and CDR2 FQNNGV. V trimming: 5 bases; J trimming: 8 bases; junction bases outside the gene matches: 8. The CDR3 extends over 13 amino acids. Written as DNA, the CDR3 is TGTGCCAGCAGCACCCGACAGGGCGTGGGCTACACCTTC. It is translated as CASSTRQGVGYTF.

The chain combines TRBV4-1 with TRBJ2-3, with a possible D match to TRBD2 (5 bases). Deletions cut 4 bases from V and 0 bases from J, with 14 bases between. The CDR3 consists of 16 residues. In germline, CDR1 is MGHRA, CDR2 YSYEKL. The CDR3 sequence is CASSRGRGISTDTQYF. As DNA, the CDR3 is TGCGCCAGCAGCCGTGGCCGAGGGATTAGCACAGATACGCAGTATTTT.

Of note for this clone: This specimen includes other DNA sequences encoding the same CDR3. J is TRBJ2-3 and V is TRBV11-1; D is unresolved. Trimming shortened V by 2 bases and J by 6 bases, and 3 bases separated the two germline ends. The CDR3 covers 11 residues. Looked up from germline, CDR1 is SGHAT and CDR2 is FQDESV (reference sequence). Written as DNA, the CDR3 is TGTGCCAGCAGCTTATCCGATACGCAGTATTTT. As protein: CASSLSDTQYF.